These 21 T cell receptor beta chains originate from one sample sequenced in a study of CD8+CD57+ T cells in acquired aplastic anemia. Genomic DNA was employed as the template in profiling TCR beta VDJ and CDR3. TCRdb reanalysed the reads using MiXCR and keeps one entry per CDR3 protein. This table holds about half a million distinct CDR3 sequences, approximately 32% found once. CD8+CD57+ cell expansion, shown by flow cytometry, had occurred in the patients selected for sequencing. The sequenced material came from sorted CD4+, CD8+, or CD8+CD57+ T cells (not recorded which) from PBMCs. These receptors came from a human donor with aplastic anemia.

The chain links TRBV20-1 to TRBJ1-4, with 8 bases aligning to TRBD1. J lost 10 bases, V lost 2 bases, and 6 bases had no gene match. The CDR3 runs 13 residues. Germline assignment: CDR1 DFQATT and CDR2 SNEGSKA (reference sequence). CDR3 region: CSARLGQAGKLFF. CDR3 DNA sequence: TGCAGTGCTAGACTGGGACAGGCAGGAAAACTGTTTTTT.

The chain is built from TRBV6-1 and TRBJ2-7, with D unclear. Germline V gene data show CDR1 as MNHNS and CDR2 as SASEGT. CDR3 size: 14 residues. V gave up 2 bases and J gave up 2 bases, with 10 bases separating them. The CDR3 protein is CASSEMSSTYEQYF. CDR3 nucleotides: TGTGCCAGCAGTGAAATGAGCAGCACCTACGAGCAGTACTTC.

This clonotype was found a few times. The J gene is TRBJ2-7, the V gene TRBV2; a possible D gene is TRBD2 (7 bases). The germline CDR1 and CDR2 sequences are SNHLY and FYNNEI. The length of the CDR3 is 14 residues. The V and J ends lost 10 bases and 4 bases respectively, with 20 bases between them. The CDR3 reads CATGPGEGLYEQYF. CDR3 sequence (DNA): TGTGCCACCGGTCCAGGGGAGGGCTTGTACGAGCAGTACTTC. The whole variable domain, remainder taken from reference TRBV2 and TRBJ2-7, is EPEVTQTPSHQVTQMGQEVILRCVPISNHLYFYWYRQILGQKVEFLVSFYNNEISEKSEIFDDQFSVERPDGSNFTLKIRSTKLEDSAMYFCATGPGEGLYEQYFGPGTRLTVT.

This clonotype was observed at least ten times. The chain links TRBV19 to TRBJ1-2; D may be TRBD1 (5 bases). The CDR3 consists of 15 residues. Germline V gives CDR1 LNHDA, CDR2 SQIVND (reference sequence). Trimming pared 6 bases from V and 2 bases from J, leaving 16 bases between. The CDR3 reads CASSRSLGDNYGYTF. The CDR3 DNA follows: TGTGCCAGTAGCCGTTCCTTGGGGGACAACTATGGCTACACCTTC. Filled out from reference TRBV19 and TRBJ1-2, the complete variable domain reads DGGITQSPKYLFRKEGQNVTLSCEQNLNHDAMYWYRQDPGQGLRLIYYSQIVNDFQKGDIAEGYSVSREKKESFPLTVTSAQKNPTAFYLCASSRSLGDNYGYTFGSGTRLTVV.

The chain uses TRBV15 and TRBJ2-3, with unresolved D. Germline-derived CDR1 and CDR2 are LNHNV and YYDKDF (reference sequence). V was cut by 1 base and J by 1 base, with 15 bases left in between. The CDR3 loop spans 17 amino acids. The CDR3 reads CATSRVGSGRGTDTQYF. The CDR3 coding sequence is TGTGCCACCAGCAGAGTCGGGTCAGGTCGGGGCACAGATACGCAGTATTTT.

V and J are TRBV19 and TRBJ2-1; 8 positions agree with TRBD1. In germline, CDR1 is LNHDA, CDR2 SQIVND (reference sequence). This CDR3 region has 17 residues. V lost 5 bases and J lost 2; bases outside the gene matches: 11. CDR3 loop: CASSEPLGTGTYNEQFF. Here the CDR3 DNA reads TGTGCCAGTAGTGAACCGCTCGGGACAGGCACCTACAATGAGCAGTTCTTC.

This clonotype was counted a few times. V gene TRBV11-2 combines with J gene TRBJ1-2; 9 bases align to TRBD1. In germline, CDR1 is SGHAT, CDR2 FQNNGV. The CDR3 loop spans 16 amino acids. J lost 7 bases, V lost 8 bases, and 17 bases had no gene match. CDR3 protein: CASRRPGQGLFGGYTF. The DNA for the CDR3 is TGTGCCAGCCGGAGACCGGGACAGGGCCTTTTCGGTGGCTACACCTTC.

The sample holds many counts of this clonotype. This CDR3 reads CSVERGMNTEAFF. CDR3 sequence (DNA): TGCAGCGTTGAACGGGGGATGAACACTGAAGCTTTCTTT. The genes are TRBV29-1 and TRBJ1-1; weak D call: TRBD1 (5 bases). The germline gives CDR1 SQVTM, CDR2 ANQGSEA. This CDR3 comprises 13 residues. The germline V and J ends were trimmed by 2 bases and 0 bases, with 7 bases remaining between them.

Details on this clonotype: The germline gene is not matched at one end of the junction; a read error may be the cause. This chain joins TRBV10-3 and TRBJ1-1; D is undetermined. Germline values: CDR1 ENHRY, CDR2 SYGVKD. The CDR3 consists of 14 residues. CDR3 nucleotide sequence: TGTGCCAGCAGTTCAGCTACAAGGAACACTGAAGCTTTCTTT. Amino acid sequence: CASSSATRNTEAFF.

This clonotype has at least ten counts. V gene TRBV11-3 combines with J gene TRBJ2-7; a weak D match, TRBD2 (6 bases). CDR1 is SGHNT and CDR2 is YENEEA in the germline V gene. Trimming cost V 0 bases and J 4 bases, with 13 bases left between them. This CDR3 is 15 amino acids long. CDR3 amino acids: CASSLEGGAEYEQYF. CDR3 bases: TGTGCCAGCAGCTTAGAAGGCGGGGCCGAGTACGAGCAGTACTTC.

The chain recombines TRBV20-1 with TRBJ1-2, with unresolved D. Germline CDR1 reads DFQATT; CDR2 reads SNEGSKA (reference sequence). CDR3 length: 17 amino acids. With 4 bases removed from V and 5 bases from J, the gap between germline ends came to 26 bases. CDR3 loop: CSANIPGVTGLSYGYTF. CDR3 in DNA: TGCAGTGCTAATATTCCGGGAGTGACGGGGTTATCTTATGGCTACACCTTC.

This clonotype appeared many times. The chain carries TRBV20-1 and TRBJ2-7; D possibly corresponds to TRBD2 (6 bases). The CDR3 runs 12 residues. V lost 0 bases and J lost 6, with 9 bases in between. Germline V CDR1 and CDR2: DFQATT, SNEGSKA (reference sequence). CDR3 bases: TGCAGTGCTAGAGATCTAGCGCTCGAGCAGTACTTC. This encodes CSARDLALEQYF.

The chain combines TRBV20-1 with TRBJ2-3, with D tentatively TRBD1 or TRBD2 (5 bases each). The V end was cut by 0 bases, the J end by 5 bases, with 15 bases between. This CDR3 comprises 15 residues. Germline CDR1 DFQATT, CDR2 SNEGSKA (reference sequence). The CDR3 DNA follows: TGCAGTGCTAGAGATCAAGGGGTCGGGAAAGATACGCAGTATTTT. This codes for CSARDQGVGKDTQYF.

The V call is TRBV9, the J call TRBJ2-1; TRBD2 aligns across 8 bases. V was pared by 0 bases and J by 6 bases, with 5 bases of the junction left unmatched. The V gene's germline CDR1 is SGDLS and CDR2 YYNGEE. The CDR3 has 15 amino acids. The CDR3 region has the DNA TGTGCCAGCAGCGTAGCGGGGACTAGGGGCAATGAGCAGTTCTTC. It codes for CASSVAGTRGNEQFF.

Only a few counts were recorded for this clonotype. The chain recombines TRBV12-3 or TRBV12-4 with TRBJ1-1; D possibly corresponds to TRBD1 (5 bases). This CDR3 contains 14 residues. V lost 4 bases and J 1 base, leaving 10 bases between the germline ends. The CDR3 loop is CASSSGSANTEAFF. Here the CDR3 DNA reads TGTGCCAGCAGTTCAGGGTCAGCGAACACTGAAGCTTTCTTT.

Worth noting for this clonotype: A much larger clone is a single base away; this may be a read error. This chain links TRBV12-3 or TRBV12-4 with TRBJ1-1, with D uncertain. CDR3 length: 12 amino acids. CDR3: CATVRTGTEASF. Here the CDR3 DNA reads TGTGCCACCGTTAGGACGGGCACTGAAGCTTCCTTT.

The genes are TRBV10-1 and TRBJ2-5; D gene unclear. The germline CDR1 and CDR2 sequences are WNHNN and SYGVQD (reference sequence). Deletions cut 5 bases from V and 5 bases from J, with 18 bases between. The CDR3 covers 15 residues. The CDR3 region has the DNA TGCGCCAGCAGTTCCTCCGGGCCAGCAGGCGAGACCCAGTACTTC. It encodes CASSSSGPAGETQYF.

This clonotype was counted ten times or more. The chain joins TRBV19 to TRBJ1-2; D perhaps matches TRBD1 (6 bases). Germline assignment: CDR1 LNHDA and CDR2 SQIVND (reference sequence). This CDR3 comprises 14 residues. V was trimmed by 3 bases and J by 4 bases, leaving 12 bases between them. As DNA, the CDR3 is TGTGCCAGTAGTATCAGCCAGGGGAGCTATGGCTACACCTTC. Protein product: CASSISQGSYGYTF.

This clonotype was found a few times. Being one base from a much bigger clone, this may be a read error. CDR3 sequence reads: CSARAGMSFSQPQHF. DNA of the CDR3: TGCAGTGCTAGAGCAGGGATGTCCTTCAGTCAGCCCCAGCATTTT. The chain carries TRBV20-1 and TRBJ1-5, with a possible D match to TRBD1 (5 bases). V gave up 1 base and J gave up 6 bases, with 16 bases separating them. Germline V gene lookup returns CDR1 DFQATT and CDR2 SNEGSKA (reference sequence). This CDR3 has 15 residues.

To note about this clonotype: This may stem from a read error, because a much larger clone lies one nucleotide away. Written as DNA, the CDR3 is TGTACCAGCAGTGTGAGGGGCGGACACCAGTACTTC. Its translation is CTSSVRGGHQYF. The J gene is TRBJ2-7, the V gene TRBV2; D tentatively fits TRBD1 or TRBD2 (5 bases each). Germline V CDR1 and CDR2: SNHLY, FYNNEI. The CDR3 loop spans 12 amino acids.

A few counts support this clonotype. DNA for the CDR3: TGTGCCAGCAGTGAAAAGCCGGGTCAGCCCCAGCATTTT. It translates to CASSEKPGQPQHF. V is TRBV6-1 and J is TRBJ1-5; no firm D call. The CDR3 has 13 amino acids. Germline CDR1 reads MNHNS; CDR2 reads SASEGT. V lost 2 bases to trimming and J lost 6 bases, with 8 bases between them.